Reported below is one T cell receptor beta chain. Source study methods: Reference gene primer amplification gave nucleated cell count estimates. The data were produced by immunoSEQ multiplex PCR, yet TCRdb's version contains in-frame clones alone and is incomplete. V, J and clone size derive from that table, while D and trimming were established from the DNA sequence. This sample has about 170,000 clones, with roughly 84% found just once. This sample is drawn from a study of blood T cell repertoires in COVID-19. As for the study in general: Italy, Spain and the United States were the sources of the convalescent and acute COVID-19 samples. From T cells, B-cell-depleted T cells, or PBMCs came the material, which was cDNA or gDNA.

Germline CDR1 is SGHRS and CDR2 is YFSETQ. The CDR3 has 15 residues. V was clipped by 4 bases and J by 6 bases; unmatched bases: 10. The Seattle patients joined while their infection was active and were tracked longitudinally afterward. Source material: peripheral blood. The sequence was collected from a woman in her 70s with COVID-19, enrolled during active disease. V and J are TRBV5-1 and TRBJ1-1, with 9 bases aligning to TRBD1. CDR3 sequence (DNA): TGCGCCAGCAGCCCGGACAGGGGAGCGTCGGCTGAAGCTTTCTTT. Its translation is CASSPDRGASAEAFF.